This T cell receptor (beta chain) was found in a study of T cells expressing NK-cell markers. For each CDR3 protein, TCRdb gives one entry from its re-call of the 5' RACE reads, without DNA. The table lists approximately 380,000 distinct CDR3 sequences, with around 5% in the top ten. The germline V gene encodes CDR1 MNHNS and CDR2 SASEGT. The CDR3 runs to 14 residues. J is TRBJ2-7 and V is TRBV6-1; as DNA is missing, the TRBD1 call by TCRdb cannot be tested. The sample taken for sequencing was blood T cells: a sorted CD56 or NKG2C T cell subset, CD4+ or CD8+ T cells, or bulk PBMC T cells (not recorded which). The TCR originated in a man aged 18-75 years in good health. This CDR3 reads CASRTGEGGAEQYF.